The 8 T cell receptor beta chains below all came from one sample that was sequenced in a study of beta chain features in type 1 diabetes. The isolated RNA, all of it, was reverse transcribed, so expressed TCRB transcripts were what got sequenced. TCRdb's copy holds only in-frame clones and misses some; the assay was immunoSEQ multiplex PCR. The repertoire holds about 320,000 clones, with roughly 15% as singletons. Sequencing was carried out using central memory CD4+ T cells from blood. The receptors were gathered from a man aged 30 to 39 in good health.

V gene TRBV10-3 combines with J gene TRBJ2-4; D perhaps matches TRBD2 (6 bases). This CDR3 contains 18 residues. V shed 2 bases and J shed 0 bases, with 17 bases lying between them. The germline V gene has CDR1 ENHRY and CDR2 SYGVKD. The CDR3 loop reads CAISEARDFPLAKNIQYF. Here the CDR3 DNA reads TGTGCCATCAGTGAGGCCCGGGACTTTCCATTAGCCAAAAACATTCAGTACTTC.

This clone was seen many times. The V and J genes are TRBV30 and TRBJ1-2; no firm D call. Germline V gene lookup returns CDR1 GTSNPN and CDR2 SVGIG (reference sequence). V gave up 3 bases and J gave up 4 bases, with 6 bases separating them. The CDR3 contains 11 residues. The CDR3 sequence: CAWRGFYGYTF. The CDR3, as DNA: TGTGCCTGGAGAGGGTTCTATGGCTACACCTTC.

The gene calls are TRBV5-1 and TRBJ1-4; D gene ambiguous. CDR1 SGHRS and CDR2 YFSETQ come from the germline V gene. This CDR3 has 16 residues. V lost 4 bases to trimming and J lost 8 bases, with 21 bases between them. CDR3 residues: CASSNTAGSSNEKLFF. The CDR3 DNA reads TGCGCCAGCAGCAACACCGCAGGCTCTTCGAACGAAAAACTGTTTTTT. The whole variable domain, filled in from reference TRBV5-1 and TRBJ1-4, reads KAGVTQTPRYLIKTRGQQVTLSCSPISGHRSVSWYQQTPGQGLQFLFEYFSETQRNKGNFPGRFSGRQFSNSRSEMNVSTLELGDSALYLCASSNTAGSSNEKLFFGSGTQLSVL.

The chain combines TRBV10-3 with TRBJ1-2; the D is unclear. Germline V lookup: CDR1 ENHRY, CDR2 SYGVKD. V lost 10 bases and J 7 bases, leaving 10 bases between the germline ends. The CDR3 is 10 residues long. CDR3 loop: CASRHGGYTF. In DNA, the CDR3 is TGTGCCAGCAGACACGGTGGCTACACCTTC.

The V and J genes are TRBV21-1 and TRBJ2-5; the listed D gene, TRBD1, was not tested against the DNA. TRBV21-1 is recorded as a pseudogene. The CDR3 has 13 residues. The CDR3 DNA sequence: TGTGCCAGCAGCCCCTATCAGGCGGAGACCCAGTACTTC. Translated, it gives CASSPYQAETQYF.

The rearrangement joins TRBV7-9 to TRBJ2-7; D perhaps matches TRBD1 (5 bases). This CDR3 region has 13 residues. Trimming removed 5 bases from V and 2 bases from J, with 10 bases in between. In germline, CDR1 is SEHNR, CDR2 FQNEAQ (reference sequence). The CDR3 sequence is CASSPTGPYEQYF. The CDR3 coding sequence is TGTGCCAGCAGCCCCACAGGCCCCTACGAGCAGTACTTC.

This clone showed up many times. The chain is built from TRBV27 and TRBJ1-6, with 7 positions matching TRBD1. The CDR3 has 18 residues. Germline V gene data show CDR1 as MNHEY and CDR2 as SMNVEV (reference sequence). Unmatched junction bases numbered 18, after V lost 6 bases and J lost 7 bases. The CDR3 sequence is CASRPHDRERFPNSPLHF. In nucleotides, the CDR3 is TGTGCCAGCAGGCCTCATGACAGGGAGCGGTTCCCAAATTCACCCCTCCACTTT.

This clone has a handful of counts. This chain joins TRBV4-1 and TRBJ1-5; 7 nucleotides align to TRBD1. Germline-derived CDR1 and CDR2 are MGHRA and YSYEKL. J gave up 3 bases and V 6 bases, and 11 bases lay outside the gene matches. The CDR3 has 16 residues. The CDR3 sequence is CASSHLEGAFNQPQHF. CDR3 DNA sequence: TGCGCCAGCAGTCATCTCGAGGGGGCGTTCAATCAGCCCCAGCATTTT.